A single sample is the source of the 29 T cell receptor beta chains below, sequenced in a study of blood T cell repertoires in COVID-19. The protocol was immunoSEQ multiplex PCR, while the TCRdb copy is restricted to in-frame clones and leaves out a portion. This table holds 150,000 to 200,000 clones, approximately 83% found once. Sequencing was performed on PBMCs or T cells enriched from blood (not recorded which). The receptors come from a woman in her sixties or seventies who had recovered from COVID-19.

The chain employs TRBV11-3 and TRBJ2-1; D may be TRBD2 (7 bases). This CDR3 spans 14 amino acids. Per the germline V gene, CDR1 is SGHNT and CDR2 is YENEEA. The V and J ends lost 2 bases and 9 bases respectively, with 14 bases between them. CDR3 sequence (DNA): TGTGCCAGCAGCTTAATTGGGGGGGCCACTGAGCAGTTCTTC. It yields the protein CASSLIGGATEQFF.

The gene calls are TRBV5-4 and TRBJ2-6, with a weak D call TRBD2 (6 bases). V gave up 5 bases and J gave up 4 bases, with 16 bases separating them. CDR3 size: 16 residues. Germline lookup yields CDR1 SGHNT and CDR2 YYREEE (reference sequence). The CDR3 DNA is TGTGCCAGCAGTCCACCAGGGACTGCCGGGGCCAACGTCCTGACTTTC. Encoded protein: CASSPPGTAGANVLTF.

The genes are TRBV11-2 and TRBJ1-5; 10 bases align to TRBD1. The CDR3 consists of 15 residues. The germline V gene encodes CDR1 SGHAT and CDR2 FQNNGV. Trimming cost V 2 bases and J 6 bases; bases outside gene matches: 4. CDR3 bases: TGTGCCAGCAGCTTAAGGGACAGGGGTGGTCAGCCCCAGCATTTT. It is translated as CASSLRDRGGQPQHF. The full variable domain, rest sourced from reference TRBV11-2 and TRBJ1-5, is EAGVAQSPRYKIIEKRQSVAFWCNPISGHATLYWYQQILGQGPKLLIQFQNNGVVDDSQLPKDRFSAERLKGVDSTLKIQPAKLEDSAVYLCASSLRDRGGQPQHFGDGTRLSIL.

The chain recombines TRBV28 with TRBJ2-4, with 7 bases lining up with TRBD2. CDR1 is MDHEN, CDR2 SYDVKM, per germline. V was pared by 4 bases and J by 7 bases, with 7 bases of the junction left unmatched. The CDR3 runs to 14 residues. The CDR3 sequence is CASSSPGEGNIQYF. CDR3 sequence (DNA): TGTGCCAGCAGTTCACCCGGGGAGGGGAACATTCAGTACTTC. The whole variable domain, filled in from reference TRBV28 and TRBJ2-4, reads DVKVTQSSRYLVKRTGEKVFLECVQDMDHENMFWYRQDPGLGLRLIYFSYDVKMKEKGDIPEGYSVSREKKERFSLILESASTNQTSMYLCASSSPGEGNIQYFGAGTRLSVL.

The genes are TRBV5-1 and TRBJ2-5; D might be TRBD2 (5 bases). The germline V and J ends were trimmed by 2 bases and 1 base, with 12 bases remaining between them. Germline V gives CDR1 SGHRS, CDR2 YFSETQ. This CDR3 spans 15 amino acids. The CDR3, as DNA: TGCGCCAGCAGCTTTGGGCGGGCAGGCCAAGAGACCCAGTACTTC. Protein: CASSFGRAGQETQYF.

The chain recombines TRBV18 with TRBJ1-1; D possibly corresponds to TRBD1 (5 bases). Trimming took 5 bases from V and 1 from J, leaving 14 bases between them. CDR3 length: 15 residues. Germline lookup yields CDR1 KGHSH and CDR2 LQKENI. The CDR3 is CASSKSGAQNTEAFF. CDR3 sequence (DNA): TGTGCCAGCTCAAAATCTGGGGCGCAGAACACTGAAGCTTTCTTT.

This chain links TRBV28 with TRBJ2-2, with 8 bases lining up with TRBD2. Germline CDR1 MDHEN, CDR2 SYDVKM. V shed 8 bases and J 3 bases; nucleotides not matched to a gene: 5. The CDR3 has 14 amino acids. The CDR3 sequence is CASQAGVYTGELFF. CDR3 in DNA: TGTGCCAGCCAAGCGGGAGTCTACACCGGGGAGCTGTTTTTT.

The chain links TRBV20-1 to TRBJ1-3; D gene uncertain. The V gene lost 5 bases and the J gene lost 4 bases, with 6 bases spanning the gap. The germline V gene encodes CDR1 DFQATT and CDR2 SNEGSKA (reference sequence). The CDR3 length is 11 residues. DNA of the CDR3: TGCAGTGCTGTTTCGGGAAACACCATATATTTT. This translates into CSAVSGNTIYF.

This clone was detected only once. The chain combines TRBV5-4 with TRBJ2-3; D may be TRBD1 (6 bases). Trimming took 3 bases from V and 1 from J, leaving 6 bases between them. The CDR3 has 13 residues. Germline V gene sequence: CDR1 SGHNT, CDR2 YYREEE (reference sequence). This chain's CDR3 is CASSYRGTDTQYF. The CDR3 DNA sequence: TGTGCCAGCAGCTACAGGGGCACAGATACGCAGTATTTT.

V is TRBV4-2 and J is TRBJ1-2; 9 bases are shared with TRBD1. The V gene end was trimmed by 3 bases and the J gene end by 3 bases; junction bases not matched to a gene: 8. CDR3 length: 16 amino acids. The germline V gene encodes CDR1 LGHNA and CDR2 YNFKEQ. Here the CDR3 DNA reads TGTGCCAGCAGCCAGGACACAGGGGGCGCCTACTATGGCTACACCTTC. The encoded protein is CASSQDTGGAYYGYTF.

This chain connects TRBV7-9 to TRBJ1-6; no reliable D call. The V gene's germline CDR1 is SEHNR and CDR2 FQNEAQ (reference sequence). V lost 1 base and J lost 7, with 8 bases in between. The CDR3 consists of 14 residues. The CDR3 bases are TGTGCCAGCAGCTTAGACAGTTGGAATTCACCCCTCCACTTT. This encodes CASSLDSWNSPLHF.

The rearrangement joins TRBV4-1 to TRBJ2-1; D not certain. There are 17 residues in the CDR3. V lost 1 base and J lost 0, with 13 bases in between. From germline, CDR1 is MGHRA and CDR2 YSYEKL. The CDR3 protein is CASSQGVAWSSYNEQFF. DNA for the CDR3: TGCGCCAGCAGCCAAGGGGTAGCTTGGAGCTCCTACAATGAGCAGTTCTTC.

This clone has just one count. The rearrangement links TRBV7-2 to TRBJ1-3, with D possibly matching TRBD1 (5 bases). The CDR3 is 14 residues long. V was shortened by 0 bases and J by 4 bases, with 7 bases between the two germline ends. The germline V gene encodes CDR1 SGHTA and CDR2 FQGNSA. CDR3 coding DNA: TGTGCCAGCAGCTTAGCTGGGGCCGGAAACACCATATATTTT. Amino acid sequence: CASSLAGAGNTIYF.

J is TRBJ1-2 and V is TRBV2; TRBD1 aligns across 9 bases. CDR3 length: 13 amino acids. V gave up 9 bases and J gave up 2 bases; unmatched junction bases: 4. Germline assignment: CDR1 SNHLY and CDR2 FYNNEI. CDR3 nucleotide sequence: TGTGCCAGTTCCGGGACAGGGAACTATGGCTACACCTTC. It translates to CASSGTGNYGYTF.

The V and J genes are TRBV7-9 and TRBJ1-2, with 8 bases identical to TRBD1. Trimming took 5 bases from V and 6 from J; bases not matched to a gene: 5. The CDR3 runs 13 residues. Germline V gene sequence: CDR1 SEHNR, CDR2 FQNEAQ (reference sequence). The CDR3 sequence is CASSLTDRDGYTF. In DNA, the CDR3 is TGTGCCAGCAGCCTCACGGACAGGGATGGCTACACCTTC.

This clone was found once. This chain connects TRBV5-1 to TRBJ2-5; TRBD2 is a possible D gene (6 bases). V was trimmed by 0 bases and J by 5 bases, leaving 14 bases between them. CDR3 length equals 15 residues. Germline V gene sequence: CDR1 SGHRS, CDR2 YFSETQ. The CDR3 coding sequence is TGCGCCAGCAGCTTGGCCCCGGGACTCCTCGAGACCCAGTACTTC. It is translated as CASSLAPGLLETQYF.

The rearrangement links TRBV9 to TRBJ1-2, with 8 bases lining up with TRBD1. V dropped 0 bases and J dropped 5; count of bases not matched to a gene: 3. In germline, CDR1 is SGDLS, CDR2 YYNGEE. The CDR3 has 14 amino acids. Here the CDR3 reads CASSVGRQGYGYTF. In DNA form, the CDR3 reads TGTGCCAGCAGCGTAGGGCGACAGGGGTATGGCTACACCTTC.

The chain links TRBV28 to TRBJ1-2; D not certain. This CDR3 contains 14 residues. V was trimmed by 2 bases and J by 4 bases, leaving 11 bases between them. Germline loops: CDR1 MDHEN, CDR2 SYDVKM. The CDR3 reads CASSLDIRGYGYTF. The CDR3 DNA is TGTGCCAGCAGTTTAGACATTCGGGGCTATGGCTACACCTTC.

The gene calls are TRBV29-1 and TRBJ2-7; D perhaps matches TRBD1 (6 bases). Deletions cut 6 bases from V and 2 bases from J, with 14 bases between. CDR1 and CDR2 (germline): SQVTM, ANQGSEA. CDR3 length equals 13 residues. The CDR3 loop reads CSVIQGGTYEQYF. For the CDR3, the DNA is TGCAGCGTCATACAGGGTGGGACCTACGAGCAGTACTTC.

This sequence joins TRBV5-1 and TRBJ2-3; TRBD1 agrees at 10 bases. Germline V gives CDR1 SGHRS, CDR2 YFSETQ. There are 17 residues in the CDR3. With V trimmed by 6 bases and J by 8 bases, 18 bases remained unmatched. CDR3 region: CASTKTGTGDPWGTQYF. DNA for the CDR3: TGCGCCAGCACTAAGACCGGGACAGGGGACCCTTGGGGTACGCAGTATTTT. The variable domain in full, with the rest retrieved from reference TRBV5-1 and TRBJ2-3, is KAGVTQTPRYLIKTRGQQVTLSCSPISGHRSVSWYQQTPGQGLQFLFEYFSETQRNKGNFPGRFSGRQFSNSRSEMNVSTLELGDSALYLCASTKTGTGDPWGTQYFGPGTRLTVL.

This clone has only one observation. The CDR3 here is CASSSRGISGNTIYF. The CDR3 nucleotides are TGTGCCAGCAGCTCCCGAGGGATCTCTGGAAACACCATATATTTT. V usage is TRBV14 and J usage is TRBJ1-3; D call uncertain. This CDR3 is built from 15 residues. Trimming took 5 bases from V and 0 from J, leaving 11 bases between them. The germline V gene encodes CDR1 SGHDN and CDR2 FVKESK.

The chain carries TRBV6-5 and TRBJ1-1; weak D call: TRBD1 (6 bases). Trimming cost V 6 bases and J 5 bases, with 19 bases left between them. This CDR3 spans 15 amino acids. CDR1 and CDR2 from the germline V gene are MNHEY and SVGAGI. CDR3 DNA: TGTGCCAGCAGATTGGAAAGGACGCAGGGGACTGAAGCTTTCTTT. Its protein is CASRLERTQGTEAFF.

The chain is built from TRBV7-8 and TRBJ1-5; perhaps TRBD1 as D (6 bases). V was clipped by 5 bases and J by 6 bases, with 17 bases between them. Germline V gives CDR1 SGHVS, CDR2 FQNEAQ. This CDR3 is 15 amino acids long. The CDR3 loop is CASSPRRQDSQPQHF. Written as DNA, the CDR3 is TGTGCCAGCAGCCCACGAAGACAGGATAGTCAGCCCCAGCATTTT.

The chain is built from TRBV6-5 and TRBJ1-5; D is possibly TRBD1 (5 bases). This CDR3 spans 13 amino acids. Trimming removed 5 bases at V and 6 bases at J, with 11 bases between. Germline CDR1 MNHEY, CDR2 SVGAGI. As DNA, the CDR3 is TGTGCCAGCAGTCCCCAGGGCGTTCAGCCCCAGCATTTT. This encodes CASSPQGVQPQHF.

J is TRBJ2-2 and V is TRBV28, with 8 nucleotides matching TRBD2. Germline V lookup: CDR1 MDHEN, CDR2 SYDVKM. The CDR3 covers 20 residues. The V and J ends lost 0 bases and 9 bases, in that order; junction bases with no gene match: 21. CDR3 sequence reads: CASSLWPPRGSGRRDRELFF. The CDR3 region has the DNA TGTGCCAGCAGTTTATGGCCCCCCCGGGGAAGCGGGAGACGGGACCGGGAGCTGTTTTTT.

V is TRBV25-1 and J is TRBJ2-2; 11 bases line up with TRBD2. CDR1 MGHDK and CDR2 SYGVNS come from the germline V gene. The V gene end was trimmed by 3 bases and the J gene end by 6 bases; junction bases not matched to a gene: 6. The CDR3 totals 16 residues. The CDR3 protein is CASSDSGRARSGELFF. DNA for the CDR3: TGTGCCAGCAGTGATAGCGGGAGGGCCAGGTCCGGGGAGCTGTTTTTT.

The chain is built from TRBV14 and TRBJ1-1; possible D gene TRBD1, 6 bases. V dropped 3 bases and J dropped 1 base, with 6 bases sitting between them. CDR1 is SGHDN and CDR2 is FVKESK in the germline V gene. The CDR3 spans 13 residues. The CDR3 sequence: CASSQDRNTEAFF. The DNA for the CDR3 is TGTGCCAGCAGCCAGGACAGGAACACTGAAGCTTTCTTT.

The chain recombines TRBV2 with TRBJ1-2; D is uncertain. The CDR3 runs to 14 residues. Germline CDR1 and CDR2: SNHLY and FYNNEI. V dropped 3 bases and J dropped 2 bases, with 10 bases sitting between them. The CDR3 protein is CASSEYSQNYGYTF. CDR3 coding DNA: TGTGCCAGCAGTGAGTACAGCCAGAACTATGGCTACACCTTC.

This sequence joins TRBV6-5 and TRBJ1-3; D unclear. The CDR3 runs to 13 residues. The V gene's germline CDR1 is MNHEY and CDR2 SVGAGI. V was shortened by 10 bases and J by 3 bases, with 13 bases between the two germline ends. The CDR3 coding sequence is TGTGCCATGTCGGCGGCTCTTGGAAACACCATATATTTT. Its protein is CAMSAALGNTIYF.